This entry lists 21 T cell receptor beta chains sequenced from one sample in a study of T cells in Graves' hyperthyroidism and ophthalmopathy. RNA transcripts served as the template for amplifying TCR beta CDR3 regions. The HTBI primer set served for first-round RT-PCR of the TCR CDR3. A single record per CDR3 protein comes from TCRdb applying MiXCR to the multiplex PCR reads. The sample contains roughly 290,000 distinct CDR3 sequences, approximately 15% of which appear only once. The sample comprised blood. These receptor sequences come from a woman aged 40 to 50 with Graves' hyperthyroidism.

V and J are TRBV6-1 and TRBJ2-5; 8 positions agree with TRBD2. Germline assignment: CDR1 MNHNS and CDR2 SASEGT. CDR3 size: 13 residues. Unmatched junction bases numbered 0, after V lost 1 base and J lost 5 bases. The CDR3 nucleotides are TGTGCCAGCAGTGAAGGACTAGCGGAGACCCAGTACTTC. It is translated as CASSEGLAETQYF.

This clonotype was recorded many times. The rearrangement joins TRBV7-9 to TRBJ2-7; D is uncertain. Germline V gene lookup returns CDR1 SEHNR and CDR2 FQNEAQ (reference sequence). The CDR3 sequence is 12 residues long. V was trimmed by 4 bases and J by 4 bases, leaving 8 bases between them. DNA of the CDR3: TGTGCCAGCAGCTACGCAGCGTACGAGCAGTACTTC. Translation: CASSYAAYEQYF.

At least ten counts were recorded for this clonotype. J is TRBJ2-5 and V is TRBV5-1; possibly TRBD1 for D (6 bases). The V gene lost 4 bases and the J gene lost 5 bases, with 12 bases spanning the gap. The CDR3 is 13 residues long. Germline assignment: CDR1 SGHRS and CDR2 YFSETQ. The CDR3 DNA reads TGCGCCAGCAGCACTCAGGGGTCGGAGACCCAGTACTTC. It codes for CASSTQGSETQYF.

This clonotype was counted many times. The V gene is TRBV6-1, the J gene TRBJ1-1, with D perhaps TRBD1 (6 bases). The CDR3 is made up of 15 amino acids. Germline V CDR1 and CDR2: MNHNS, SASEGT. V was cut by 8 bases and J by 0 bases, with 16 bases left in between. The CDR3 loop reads CASQTGGLLNTEAFF. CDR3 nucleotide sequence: TGTGCCAGCCAAACGGGGGGCTTACTGAACACTGAAGCTTTCTTT.

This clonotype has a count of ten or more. The CDR3 spells CASQTGNYGYTF. The CDR3 DNA is TGTGCCAGCCAGACAGGGAACTATGGCTACACCTTC. The chain carries TRBV6-1 and TRBJ1-2; 7 bases line up with TRBD1. Unmatched junction bases numbered 2, after V lost 8 bases and J lost 2 bases. The CDR3 is made up of 12 amino acids. Germline-derived CDR1 and CDR2 are MNHNS and SASEGT.

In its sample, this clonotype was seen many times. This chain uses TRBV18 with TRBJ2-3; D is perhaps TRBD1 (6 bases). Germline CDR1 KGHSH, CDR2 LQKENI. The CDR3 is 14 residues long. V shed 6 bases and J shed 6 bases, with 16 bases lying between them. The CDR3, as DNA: TGTGCCAGCTCTCCCCGGGACACACCTGATACGCAGTATTTT. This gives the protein CASSPRDTPDTQYF.

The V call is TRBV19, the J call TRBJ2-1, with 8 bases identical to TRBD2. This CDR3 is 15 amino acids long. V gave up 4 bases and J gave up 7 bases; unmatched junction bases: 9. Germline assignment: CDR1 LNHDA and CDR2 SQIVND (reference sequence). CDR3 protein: CASSTSAGGWNEQFF. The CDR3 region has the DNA TGTGCCAGTAGTACCTCGGCGGGAGGATGGAATGAGCAGTTCTTC.

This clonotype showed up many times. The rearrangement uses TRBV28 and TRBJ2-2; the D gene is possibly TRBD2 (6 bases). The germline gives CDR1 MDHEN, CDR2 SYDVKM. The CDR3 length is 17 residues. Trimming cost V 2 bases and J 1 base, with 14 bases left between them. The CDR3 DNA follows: TGTGCCAGCAGTTTAGGGATAGCGGACAAGAACACCGGGGAGCTGTTTTTT. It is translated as CASSLGIADKNTGELFF.

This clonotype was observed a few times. CDR3 nucleotide sequence: TGTGCCAGCAGCGCGCAATGGGGGACCTACGAGCAGTACTTC. Its protein is CASSAQWGTYEQYF. The chain is built from TRBV7-6 and TRBJ2-7; perhaps D is TRBD1 or TRBD2 (5 bases each). CDR1 is SGHVS, CDR2 FNYEAQ, per germline. The CDR3 spans 14 residues. V shed 5 bases and J shed 2 bases, with 13 bases lying between them.

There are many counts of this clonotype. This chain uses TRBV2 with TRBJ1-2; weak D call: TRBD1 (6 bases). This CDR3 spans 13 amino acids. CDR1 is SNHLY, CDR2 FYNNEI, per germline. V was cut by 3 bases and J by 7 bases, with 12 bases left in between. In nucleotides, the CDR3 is TGTGCCAGCAGTGACTACAGGGAATCTGGCTACACCTTC. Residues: CASSDYRESGYTF. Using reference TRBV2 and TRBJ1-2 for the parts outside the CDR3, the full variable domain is EPEVTQTPSHQVTQMGQEVILRCVPISNHLYFYWYRQILGQKVEFLVSFYNNEISEKSEIFDDQFSVERPDGSNFTLKIRSTKLEDSAMYFCASSDYRESGYTFGSGTRLTVV.

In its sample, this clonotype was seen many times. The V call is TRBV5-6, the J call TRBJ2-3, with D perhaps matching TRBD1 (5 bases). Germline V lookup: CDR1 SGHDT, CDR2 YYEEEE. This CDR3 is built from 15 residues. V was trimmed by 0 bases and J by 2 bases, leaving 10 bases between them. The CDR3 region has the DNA TGTGCCAGCAGCTTGGGGACATCCCACACAGATACGCAGTATTTT. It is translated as CASSLGTSHTDTQYF.

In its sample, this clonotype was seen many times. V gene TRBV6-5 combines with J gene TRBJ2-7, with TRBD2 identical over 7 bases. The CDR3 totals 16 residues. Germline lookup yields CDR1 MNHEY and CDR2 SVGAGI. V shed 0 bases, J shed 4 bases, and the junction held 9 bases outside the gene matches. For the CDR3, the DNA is TGTGCCAGCAGTTACTCCCCGGGACTACCACCTTACGAGCAGTACTTC. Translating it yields CASSYSPGLPPYEQYF.

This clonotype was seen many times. In DNA, the CDR3 is TGCGCCAGCAGCCGAGACCGGGGTATGGGGACTGAAGCTTTCTTT. Translated: CASSRDRGMGTEAFF. V is TRBV4-1 and J is TRBJ1-1, with D hard to call. This CDR3 contains 15 residues. The V end lost 4 bases, the J end lost 5 bases, and 17 bases lay between the germline ends. Germline V gene lookup returns CDR1 MGHRA and CDR2 YSYEKL.

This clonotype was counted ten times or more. The CDR3 DNA is TGTGCCAGCAGCTTACAGGCCGGGGGGGCCGCAAATTACGAGCAGTACTTC. It codes for CASSLQAGGAANYEQYF. V gene TRBV7-8 combines with J gene TRBJ2-7, with 8 bases aligning to TRBD2. The CDR3 consists of 17 residues. Unmatched junction bases numbered 13, after V lost 2 bases and J lost 4 bases. The germline CDR1 and CDR2 sequences are SGHVS and FQNEAQ.

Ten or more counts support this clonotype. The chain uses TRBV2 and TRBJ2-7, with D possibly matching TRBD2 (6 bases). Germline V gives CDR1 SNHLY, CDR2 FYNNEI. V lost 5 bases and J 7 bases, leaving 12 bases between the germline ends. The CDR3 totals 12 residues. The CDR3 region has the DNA TGTGCCAGCAGTATGACTAGGAAGGAGCAGTACTTC. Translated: CASSMTRKEQYF.

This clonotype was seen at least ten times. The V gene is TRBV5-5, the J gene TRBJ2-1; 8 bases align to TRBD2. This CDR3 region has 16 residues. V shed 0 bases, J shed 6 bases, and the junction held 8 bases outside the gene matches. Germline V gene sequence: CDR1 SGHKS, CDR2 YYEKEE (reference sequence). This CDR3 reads CASSLGLASSPNEQFF. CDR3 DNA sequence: TGTGCCAGCAGCTTGGGACTAGCGTCATCTCCCAATGAGCAGTTCTTC.

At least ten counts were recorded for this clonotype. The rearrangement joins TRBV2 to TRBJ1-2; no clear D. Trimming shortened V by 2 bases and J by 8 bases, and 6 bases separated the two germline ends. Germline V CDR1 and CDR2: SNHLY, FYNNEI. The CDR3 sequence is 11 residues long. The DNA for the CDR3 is TGTGCCAGCAGTGAAACCGCCGGCTACACCTTC. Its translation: CASSETAGYTF.

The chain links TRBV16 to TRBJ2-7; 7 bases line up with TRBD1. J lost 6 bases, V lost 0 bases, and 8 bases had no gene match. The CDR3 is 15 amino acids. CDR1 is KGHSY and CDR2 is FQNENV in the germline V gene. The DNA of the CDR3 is TGTGCCAGCAGCCAATCGTCACAGGGGATAGGCGAGCAGTACTTC. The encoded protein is CASSQSSQGIGEQYF.

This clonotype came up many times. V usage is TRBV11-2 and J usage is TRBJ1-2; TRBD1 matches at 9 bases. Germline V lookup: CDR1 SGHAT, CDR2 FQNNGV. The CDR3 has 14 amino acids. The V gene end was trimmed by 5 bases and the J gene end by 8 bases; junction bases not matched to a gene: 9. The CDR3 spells CASSIRTGAGGYTF. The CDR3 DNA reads TGTGCCAGCAGCATTCGGACAGGGGCGGGAGGCTACACCTTC. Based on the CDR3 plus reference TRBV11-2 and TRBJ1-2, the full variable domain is EAGVAQSPRYKIIEKRQSVAFWCNPISGHATLYWYQQILGQGPKLLIQFQNNGVVDDSQLPKDRFSAERLKGVDSTLKIQPAKLEDSAVYLCASSIRTGAGGYTFGSGTRLTVV.

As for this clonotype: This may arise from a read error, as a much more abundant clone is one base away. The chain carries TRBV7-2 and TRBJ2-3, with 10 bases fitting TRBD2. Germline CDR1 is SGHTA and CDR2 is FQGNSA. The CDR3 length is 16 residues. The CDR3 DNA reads TGTGCCTGCAGCTTAGTCCCAGCGGGAGGGGCAGATACGCAGTATTTT. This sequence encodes CACSLVPAGGADTQYF.

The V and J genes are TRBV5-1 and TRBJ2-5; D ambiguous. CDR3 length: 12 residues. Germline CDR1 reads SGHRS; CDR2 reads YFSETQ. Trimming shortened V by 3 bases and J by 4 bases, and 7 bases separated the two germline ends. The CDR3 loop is CASSYALETQYF. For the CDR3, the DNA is TGCGCCAGCAGCTATGCACTAGAGACCCAGTACTTC.